The 32 T cell receptor beta chains below were found in one sample sequenced in a study of blood T cell repertoires in COVID-19. Profiled with immunoSEQ multiplex PCR; TCRdb holds only in-frame clones, not every one. The sample yields roughly 130,000 clones, 80% to 90% seen once. The source material was peripheral blood. These receptors originate from a woman between 55 and 75 years old with acute or convalescent COVID-19.

The CDR3 region has the DNA TGCGCCAGCAGCTTGGATGCGGAAGAGACCCAGTACTTC. Translating it yields CASSLDAEETQYF. The chain couples TRBV5-1 to TRBJ2-5; D remains unclear. From germline, CDR1 is SGHRS and CDR2 YFSETQ. The CDR3 covers 13 residues. The V gene lost 0 bases and the J gene lost 3 bases, with 6 bases spanning the gap. Using reference TRBV5-1 and TRBJ2-5 for the parts outside the CDR3, the full variable domain is KAGVTQTPRYLIKTRGQQVTLSCSPISGHRSVSWYQQTPGQGLQFLFEYFSETQRNKGNFPGRFSGRQFSNSRSEMNVSTLELGDSALYLCASSLDAEETQYFGPGTRLLVL.

The chain couples TRBV5-1 to TRBJ1-3, with a possible D match to TRBD1 (6 bases). V was trimmed by 0 bases and J by 4 bases, leaving 8 bases between them. Germline values: CDR1 SGHRS, CDR2 YFSETQ. The CDR3 has 14 residues. The chain's CDR3 is CASSLVQGGNTIYF. The CDR3 nucleotides are TGCGCCAGCAGCTTGGTACAGGGAGGAAACACCATATATTTT.

This chain joins TRBV5-1 and TRBJ1-2; D is ambiguous. Trimming left V 4 bases short and J 3 bases short, with 10 bases between. The germline V gene has CDR1 SGHRS and CDR2 YFSETQ. This CDR3 is 13 amino acids long. CDR3 coding DNA: TGCGCCAGCAGCCCTGCGGACTACTATGGCTACACCTTC. Amino acids: CASSPADYYGYTF.

The gene calls are TRBV29-1 and TRBJ2-7; 9 nucleotides match TRBD2. V shed 0 bases, J shed 3 bases, and the junction held 3 bases outside the gene matches. From germline, CDR1 is SQVTM and CDR2 ANQGSEA. The CDR3 spans 14 residues. The CDR3 is CSVEDISGGYEQYF. The CDR3 nucleotides are TGCAGCGTTGAAGACATTAGCGGGGGCTACGAGCAGTACTTC.

This clone showed up just once. The CDR3 spells CASSPRQGMNTEAFF. In DNA, the CDR3 is TGTGCCAGCTCGCCCAGACAGGGCATGAACACTGAAGCTTTCTTT. The gene calls are TRBV18 and TRBJ1-1; 7 nucleotides agree with TRBD1. The CDR3 is made up of 15 amino acids. Germline CDR1 is KGHSH and CDR2 is LQKENI. Unmatched junction bases numbered 7, after V lost 6 bases and J lost 0 bases.

The rearrangement uses TRBV10-3 and TRBJ1-3; 8 nucleotides agree with TRBD1. The CDR3 is made up of 15 amino acids. Germline loops: CDR1 ENHRY, CDR2 SYGVKD. Trimming took 2 bases from V and 4 from J; bases not matched to a gene: 4. The CDR3 DNA reads as TGTGCCATCAGTGAGCAGGGGGCGCTCGGAAACACCATATATTTT. Protein sequence: CAISEQGALGNTIYF.

The genes are TRBV5-1 and TRBJ2-1; 7 nucleotides align to TRBD1. The CDR3 is 17 residues long. The germline CDR1 and CDR2 sequences are SGHRS and YFSETQ. The J segment lost 6 bases and the V segment lost 3 bases, leaving 15 bases of the junction unmatched. In nucleotides, the CDR3 is TGCGCCAGCAGCTCCGGCTTGACAGGGATGTTCGCCAATGAGCAGTTCTTC. Its protein product is CASSSGLTGMFANEQFF.

V is TRBV6-6 and J is TRBJ2-7; D not certain. This CDR3 contains 14 residues. Germline CDR1 and CDR2: MNHNY and SVGAGI (reference sequence). The V gene lost 0 bases and the J gene lost 6 bases, with 12 bases spanning the gap. For the CDR3, the DNA is TGTGCCAGCAGTTACTCTCTCACGTCGGGCGAGCAGTACGTC. Translating gives CASSYSLTSGEQYV.

The chain joins TRBV3-1 (or the pseudogene TRBV3-2) to TRBJ1-2, with D tentatively TRBD1 (5 bases). The CDR3 length is 14 residues. The V gene's germline CDR1 is LGHDT and CDR2 YNNKEL (reference sequence). The ends were cut back, 1 base at V and 8 bases at J, with 14 bases in the middle. The CDR3 DNA follows: TGTGCCAGCAGCCAAGCCGGGGGACGTACAGGCTACACCTTC. It codes for CASSQAGGRTGYTF.

The chain joins TRBV18 to TRBJ2-5; 11 bases agree with TRBD2. J was trimmed by 2 bases and V by 0 bases; bases with no gene match: 5. The germline gives CDR1 KGHSH, CDR2 LQKENI. CDR3 length equals 17 residues. CDR3 sequence: CASSPPSSGRNQETQYF. CDR3 nucleotides: TGTGCCAGCTCACCACCATCTAGCGGGAGGAATCAAGAGACCCAGTACTTC. The variable domain in full, with the rest retrieved from reference TRBV18 and TRBJ2-5, is NAGVMQNPRHLVRRRGQEARLRCSPMKGHSHVYWYRQLPEEGLKFMVYLQKENIIDESGMPKERFSAEFPKEGPSILRIQQVVRGDSAAYFCASSPPSSGRNQETQYFGPGTRLLVL.

A single count supports this clone. The chain couples TRBV5-1 to TRBJ2-1, with 10 bases matching TRBD2. Germline V gene sequence: CDR1 SGHRS, CDR2 YFSETQ. The CDR3 runs 17 residues. With V trimmed by 4 bases and J by 5 bases, 12 bases remained unmatched. CDR3 nucleotide sequence: TGCGCCAGCAGCCCAGACCCAAGGACTAGCGGCAACAATGAGCAGTTCTTC. It yields the protein CASSPDPRTSGNNEQFF.

CDR3 bases: TGTGCCAGCAGACAGGGGACCTTAGAAAATCAGCCCCAGCATTTT. Protein: CASRQGTLENQPQHF. The gene calls are TRBV19 and TRBJ1-5; 8 positions agree with TRBD1. Germline values: CDR1 LNHDA, CDR2 SQIVND (reference sequence). The length of the CDR3 is 15 residues. Trimming removed 9 bases from V and 4 bases from J; junction bases left unmatched: 11.

The gene calls are TRBV28 and TRBJ2-3, with 7 bases lining up with TRBD2. Germline loops: CDR1 MDHEN, CDR2 SYDVKM. The CDR3 extends over 12 amino acids. Germline trimming cut 6 bases from V and 8 bases from J; bases unmatched to any gene: 5. CDR3 residues: CASSSGTGTQYF. The CDR3, as DNA: TGTGCCAGCAGCAGCGGGACTGGTACGCAGTATTTT.

This chain uses TRBV5-1 with TRBJ2-4; TRBD2 matches at 7 bases. The V gene's germline CDR1 is SGHRS and CDR2 YFSETQ. This CDR3 has 16 amino acids. J lost 3 bases, V lost 0 bases, and 6 bases had no gene match. CDR3 in amino acids: CASSLAAGASKNIQYF. The CDR3 DNA sequence: TGCGCCAGCAGCTTGGCCGCGGGAGCGAGCAAAAACATTCAGTACTTC.

In this sample, this clone turned up a few times. The sample contains more than one DNA sequence encoding this CDR3. The chain employs TRBV6-5 and TRBJ2-2; D not certain. The germline gives CDR1 MNHEY, CDR2 SVGAGI. This CDR3 has 13 amino acids. The ends were cut back, 2 bases at V and 1 base at J, with 2 bases in the middle. The CDR3 DNA reads TGTGCCAGCAGTTACCAGAACACCGGGGAGCTGTTTTTT. Its translation: CASSYQNTGELFF.

V and J are TRBV11-3 and TRBJ2-7; 8 bases align to TRBD2. V was clipped by 5 bases and J by 6 bases; unmatched bases: 6. Germline V gene sequence: CDR1 SGHNT, CDR2 YENEEA. The length of the CDR3 is 13 residues. The CDR3 sequence is CASSQREISEQYV. The DNA for the CDR3 is TGTGCCAGCAGCCAGCGGGAGATCAGCGAGCAGTACGTC.

In nucleotides, the CDR3 is TGTGCCATCAGTGAGTCCGGGACAGGGGCGCACAACTATGGCTACACCTTC. Protein sequence: CAISESGTGAHNYGYTF. J is TRBJ1-2 and V is TRBV10-3; 10 bases are shared with TRBD1. The CDR3 extends over 17 amino acids. The V gene end was trimmed by 0 bases and the J gene end by 2 bases; junction bases not matched to a gene: 6. Germline V gene data show CDR1 as ENHRY and CDR2 as SYGVKD.

This clone occurred once. The J gene is TRBJ2-7, the V gene TRBV10-3, with 8 bases matching TRBD1. The CDR3 length is 15 residues. V lost 1 base, J lost 6 bases, and 8 bases stayed unmatched. Germline loops: CDR1 ENHRY, CDR2 SYGVKD. This CDR3 reads CAISELPGQGGEQYF. CDR3 DNA: TGTGCCATCAGTGAGTTACCCGGACAGGGCGGCGAGCAGTACTTC.

The chain joins TRBV19 to TRBJ2-3; 7 bases are a match to TRBD1. The germline gives CDR1 LNHDA, CDR2 SQIVND (reference sequence). The CDR3 has 15 residues. The V and J ends lost 1 base and 6 bases, in that order; junction bases with no gene match: 7. CDR3: CASSIGTGTVDTQYF. In DNA form, the CDR3 reads TGTGCCAGTAGTATAGGCACAGGGACAGTGGATACGCAGTATTTT.

For this clone: Other DNA sequences from this sample encode an identical CDR3 as well. This chain joins TRBV28 and TRBJ2-3, with a possible D match to TRBD1 (6 bases). V lost 6 bases, J lost 2 bases, and 9 bases lay in between. Germline loops: CDR1 MDHEN, CDR2 SYDVKM. The CDR3 runs to 13 residues. CDR3 amino acids: CASSPGDTDTQYF. As DNA, the CDR3 is TGTGCCAGCAGCCCAGGGGACACAGATACGCAGTATTTT.

The chain employs TRBV5-8 and TRBJ2-3; TRBD2 agrees at 10 bases. Germline loops: CDR1 SGHTS, CDR2 YDEGEE. After removal of 7 bases from V and 4 bases from J, the junction contained 6 bases not matched to a gene. The CDR3 extends over 14 amino acids. The CDR3 reads CASVLAGDADTQYF. CDR3 nucleotides: TGTGCCAGCGTTCTAGCGGGAGACGCAGATACGCAGTATTTT.

This clone has only a few counts. V gene TRBV11-3 combines with J gene TRBJ1-1, with TRBD1 matching 7 bases. The germline V gene encodes CDR1 SGHNT and CDR2 YENEEA. The CDR3 has 14 residues. Germline trimming cut 4 bases from V and 5 bases from J; bases unmatched to any gene: 7. Written as DNA, the CDR3 is TGTGCCAGCAGCTCCGGGCCCAGGGGGACTGAAGCTTTCTTT. This codes for CASSSGPRGTEAFF.

The CDR3 reads CASSPLRENTEAFF. The CDR3 DNA reads as TGTGCCAGCTCACCTCTGCGGGAGAACACTGAAGCTTTCTTT. The chain is built from TRBV18 and TRBJ1-1; no firm D call. Germline V CDR1 and CDR2: KGHSH, LQKENI. The CDR3 runs to 14 residues. The V and J ends lost 3 bases and 1 base respectively, with 9 bases between them.

The chain is built from TRBV6-5 and TRBJ2-7; 7 nucleotides line up with TRBD2. This CDR3 comprises 15 residues. From germline, CDR1 is MNHEY and CDR2 SVGAGI. The V gene end was trimmed by 0 bases and the J gene end by 2 bases; junction bases not matched to a gene: 4. CDR3 region: CASSYSGRATYEQYF. The CDR3 bases are TGTGCCAGCAGTTACTCGGGGAGGGCTACCTACGAGCAGTACTTC.

The chain joins TRBV9 to TRBJ2-3; 8 bases map to TRBD1. The germline gives CDR1 SGDLS, CDR2 YYNGEE. The ends lost 3 bases at V and 2 bases at J; junction bases unmatched: 5. This CDR3 region has 15 residues. CDR3 nucleotide sequence: TGTGCCAGCAGCGACGGGGACAGGATCACAGATACGCAGTATTTT. Its protein product is CASSDGDRITDTQYF.

V gene TRBV19 combines with J gene TRBJ2-4, with a possible D match to TRBD2 (6 bases). Trimming cost V 6 bases and J 6 bases, with 21 bases left between them. Germline values: CDR1 LNHDA, CDR2 SQIVND (reference sequence). CDR3 length equals 16 residues. This CDR3 reads CASRPPGSGYANIQYF. The CDR3 DNA sequence: TGTGCCAGTAGGCCCCCGGGTAGCGGTTACGCAAACATTCAGTACTTC. Drawing the rest from reference TRBV19 and TRBJ2-4, the complete variable domain is DGGITQSPKYLFRKEGQNVTLSCEQNLNHDAMYWYRQDPGQGLRLIYYSQIVNDFQKGDIAEGYSVSREKKESFPLTVTSAQKNPTAFYLCASRPPGSGYANIQYFGAGTRLSVL.

In its sample, this clone was seen a few times. The chain employs TRBV7-9 and TRBJ2-2; 8 bases are shared with TRBD1. In germline, CDR1 is SEHNR, CDR2 FQNEAQ (reference sequence). CDR3 length: 14 amino acids. Germline trimming cut 5 bases from V and 6 bases from J; bases unmatched to any gene: 5. CDR3 bases: TGTGCCAGCAGCCCAACGACAGGGGCCGGGGAGCTGTTTTTT. This encodes CASSPTTGAGELFF.

This chain connects TRBV6-6 to TRBJ1-6; no clear D. The CDR3 length is 16 residues. Trimming pared 0 bases from V and 1 base from J, leaving 7 bases between. Germline CDR1 and CDR2: MNHNY and SVGAGI (reference sequence). The chain's CDR3 is CASSYSRVSYNSPLHF. CDR3 DNA: TGTGCCAGCAGTTACTCCCGGGTTTCCTATAATTCACCCCTCCACTTT.

The chain recombines TRBV6-1 with TRBJ1-1; tentatively, D is TRBD1 (6 bases). This CDR3 spans 17 amino acids. Germline V CDR1 and CDR2: MNHNS, SASEGT. Trimming cost V 2 bases and J 4 bases, with 20 bases left between them. CDR3 residues: CASSERQGSPGSTEAFF. The DNA of the CDR3 is TGTGCCAGCAGTGAAAGGCAGGGGTCACCGGGGAGCACTGAAGCTTTCTTT.

The rearrangement uses TRBV7-2 and TRBJ2-7; perhaps TRBD1 as D (6 bases). Germline-derived CDR1 and CDR2 are SGHTA and FQGNSA. The V gene lost 1 base and the J gene lost 4 bases, with 11 bases spanning the gap. The CDR3 consists of 14 residues. For the CDR3, the DNA is TGTGCCAGCAGCTTAGTACAGGGACGGTACGAGCAGTACTTC. This codes for CASSLVQGRYEQYF.

The CDR3 spells CASCRQGAGQPQHF. The CDR3 coding sequence is TGTGCCAGCTGCCGACAGGGGGCCGGTCAGCCCCAGCATTTT. V and J are TRBV27 and TRBJ1-5, with 10 bases that match TRBD1. The germline gives CDR1 MNHEY, CDR2 SMNVEV (reference sequence). After removal of 8 bases from V and 6 bases from J, the junction contained 7 bases not matched to a gene. The CDR3 is 14 residues long.

The V call is TRBV5-8, the J call TRBJ2-1; the match to TRBD1 covers 7 bases. CDR3 length: 13 amino acids. Germline loops: CDR1 SGHTS, CDR2 YDEGEE. V was clipped by 1 base and J by 10 bases; unmatched bases: 5. The CDR3 loop reads CASSLTGAAEQFF. In DNA form, the CDR3 reads TGTGCCAGCAGCTTGACAGGGGCCGCAGAGCAGTTCTTC.